Listed below are T cell receptor beta chains from one sample, sequenced in a study of blood T cell repertoires in COVID-19. Method: immunoSEQ multiplex PCR; TCRdb's copy keeps in-frame clones and lacks some. The table has 120,000 or so clones, 75% to 90% seen once. Sequenced: peripheral blood. The receptors shown here come from a woman in her 70s with acute or convalescent COVID-19. CDR3s include the opening cysteine and the closing phenylalanine or tryptophan. A D gene is named only where the DNA matches it firmly. Size tells how often a clone was seen (once, few, many) or the class of an expanded clone, and some rows leave it out.

abundance	d_gene	len	v_gene	j_gene	CDR3nt	CDR3aa
.	.	13	TRBV29-1	TRBJ1-2	TGCAGCGTAAGGGGGGGGTACAACTATGGCTACACCTTC	CSVRGGYNYGYTF
.	.	16	TRBV11-3	TRBJ2-5	TGTGCCAGCAGCTTGTTAAGGGCTAGGGCGGGGGAGACCCAGTACTTC	CASSLLRARAGETQYF
.	.	15	TRBV24-1	TRBJ2-3	TGTGCCACCAGTGATAGGGGGACCGACACAGATACGCAGTATTTT	CATSDRGTDTDTQYF
.	TRBD1	16	TRBV6-6	TRBJ1-6	TGTGCCAGCAGCCGGGACAGAACCTCCTATAATTCACCCCTCCACTTT	CASSRDRTSYNSPLHF
.	TRBD1	17	TRBV3-1/TRBV3-2	TRBJ1-4	TGTGCCAGCAGCCAGGGGACAGGGAGATTGGTGTTTGAAAAACTGTTTTTT	CASSQGTGRLVFEKLFF
.	.	15	TRBV10-2	TRBJ2-7	TGCGCCAGCAGTGAGTCGGGAGCGCCCAAATACGAGCAGTACTTC	CASSESGAPKYEQYF
.	TRBD2	15	TRBV29-1	TRBJ2-3	TGCAGCGTTGAAATAAGCGGGGGGGCCTCAGATACGCAGTATTTT	CSVEISGGASDTQYF
once	.	13	TRBV2	TRBJ1-2	TGTGCCAGCAGTGACGGAGCTAACTATGGCTACACCTTC	CASSDGANYGYTF
.	.	14	TRBV7-3	TRBJ1-6	TGTGCCAGCAGCCCTGGTGGAGGCAATTCACCCCTCCACTTT	CASSPGGGNSPLHF
.	.	14	TRBV24-1	TRBJ2-3	TGTGCCACCAGTGATCCGCAGGGGACAGATACGCAGTATTTT	CATSDPQGTDTQYF
.	.	15	TRBV11-2	TRBJ1-2	TGTGCCAGCAGTTTTAACGATGGAGCTAACTATGGCTACACCTTC	CASSFNDGANYGYTF
.	.	13	TRBV30	TRBJ2-2	TGTGCCACCCAATCTAGCTCCACCGGGGAGCTGTTTTTT	CATQSSSTGELFF
.	.	16	TRBV5-1	TRBJ1-3	TGCGCCAGCAGCTTGGAGTTGGAGAAGAGGGGAAACACCATATATTTT	CASSLELEKRGNTIYF
.	.	14	TRBV2	TRBJ2-7	TGTGCCAGCAGTGAACGGGGGTTCTCCTACGAGCAGTACTTC	CASSERGFSYEQYF
.	TRBD1	14	TRBV5-1	TRBJ1-2	TGCGCCAGCAGCTTCGGACAGGGGCGCTATGGCTACACCTTC	CASSFGQGRYGYTF